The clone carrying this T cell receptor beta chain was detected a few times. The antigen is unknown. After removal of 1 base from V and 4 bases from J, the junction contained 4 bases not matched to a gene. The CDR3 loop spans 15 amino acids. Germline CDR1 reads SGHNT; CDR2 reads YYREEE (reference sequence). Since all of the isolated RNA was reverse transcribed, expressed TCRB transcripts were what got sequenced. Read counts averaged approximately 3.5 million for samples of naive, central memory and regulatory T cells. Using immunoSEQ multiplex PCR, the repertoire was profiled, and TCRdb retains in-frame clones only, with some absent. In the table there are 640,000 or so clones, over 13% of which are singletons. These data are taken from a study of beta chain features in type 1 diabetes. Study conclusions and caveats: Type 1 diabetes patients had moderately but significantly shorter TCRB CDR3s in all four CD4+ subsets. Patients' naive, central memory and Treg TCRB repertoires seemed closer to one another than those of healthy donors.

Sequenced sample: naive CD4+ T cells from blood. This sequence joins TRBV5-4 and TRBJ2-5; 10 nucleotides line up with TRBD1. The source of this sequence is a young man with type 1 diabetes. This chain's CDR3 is CASSLSGQGGETQYF. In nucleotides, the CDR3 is TGTGCCAGCAGCTTGAGTGGACAGGGGGGAGAGACCCAGTACTTC.